Shown below are 23 T cell receptor beta chains from a single sample sequenced in a study of cytomegalovirus exposure and HLA in healthy donors. PCR primers comprised 60 Vbeta and 13 Jbeta primers. The data were produced by immunoSEQ multiplex PCR, yet TCRdb's version contains in-frame clones alone and is incomplete. The data hold around 97,000 clones, with around 76% observed a single time. The sample was PBMCs. The receptor set was obtained from a woman aged 18-30 years in good health and CMV-seropositive.

V gene TRBV7-9 combines with J gene TRBJ2-4; D gene ambiguous. V lost 1 base and J 11 bases, leaving 12 bases between the germline ends. Germline CDR1 and CDR2: SEHNR and FQNEAQ (reference sequence). The CDR3 spans 13 residues. In DNA form, the CDR3 reads TGTGCCAGCAGCTTAGTTGGTAGTTTAGTTCAGTACTTC. Encoded protein: CASSLVGSLVQYF.

The rearrangement uses TRBV5-1 and TRBJ1-4; possible D gene TRBD1, 6 bases. V lost 4 bases, J lost 7 bases, and 26 bases lay in between. Germline CDR1 reads SGHRS; CDR2 reads YFSETQ. This CDR3 region has 18 residues. The CDR3 is CASSPLGDARGMGEKLFF. The CDR3 DNA is TGCGCCAGCAGCCCCCTTGGTGATGCGAGGGGGATGGGTGAAAAACTGTTTTTT.

The rearrangement links TRBV29-1 to TRBJ2-7; TRBD2 matches at 7 bases. Germline V gene data show CDR1 as SQVTM and CDR2 as ANQGSEA. The J segment lost 3 bases and the V segment lost 3 bases, leaving 5 bases of the junction unmatched. The CDR3 contains 13 residues. The CDR3 sequence: CSVDGGGRYEQYF. The CDR3 nucleotides are TGCAGCGTTGATGGCGGGGGACGCTACGAGCAGTACTTC.

The chain combines TRBV29-1 with TRBJ1-4; 9 nucleotides line up with TRBD1. The CDR3 has 12 residues. Germline loops: CDR1 SQVTM, CDR2 ANQGSEA. V lost 6 bases and J lost 6; bases outside the gene matches: 2. The DNA of the CDR3 is TGCAGCGTGGGGACAGGGTATGAAAAACTGTTTTTT. Encoded protein: CSVGTGYEKLFF.

Concerning this clone: Germline and junction disagree at one end, which may indicate a read error. This sequence joins TRBV7-2 and TRBJ2-5, with D possibly TRBD2 on 7 matching bases. The CDR3 loop spans 17 amino acids. Germline lookup yields CDR1 SGHTA and CDR2 FQGNSA. CDR3 in DNA: TGTGCCAGCAGCTCCCCTCGGGGGGCGGAGGTCCAACAGACCCAGTACTTC. Encoded protein: CASSSPRGAEVQQTQYF.

In this sample, this clone turned up a few times. The chain recombines TRBV6-1 with TRBJ1-1; D possibly corresponds to TRBD1 (6 bases). The V end was cut by 2 bases, the J end by 0 bases, with 13 bases between. This CDR3 spans 16 amino acids. The germline CDR1 and CDR2 sequences are MNHNS and SASEGT. As DNA, the CDR3 is TGTGCCAGCAGTGAACGTCAGGGGACCATGAACACTGAAGCTTTCTTT. The encoded protein is CASSERQGTMNTEAFF.

Here the CDR3 DNA reads TGTGCCAGCAGTTACCACAGGGGGGCCCTCCACTTT. This gives the protein CASSYHRGALHF. The chain carries TRBV6-5 and TRBJ1-6, with 8 bases aligning to TRBD1. Germline V gene data show CDR1 as MNHEY and CDR2 as SVGAGI. V lost 2 bases, J lost 14 bases, and 2 bases stayed unmatched. This CDR3 has 12 residues.

This clone was seen a few times. This chain uses TRBV29-1 with TRBJ1-1; TRBD1 might be the D (5 bases). Germline lookup yields CDR1 SQVTM and CDR2 ANQGSEA. The length of the CDR3 is 14 residues. Trimming left V 5 bases short and J 0 bases short, with 13 bases between. CDR3 in amino acids: CSVSLGHLNTEAFF. The CDR3 bases are TGCAGCGTTTCCTTAGGACACTTGAACACTGAAGCTTTCTTT.

V usage is TRBV27 and J usage is TRBJ1-2; D uncertain. CDR1 MNHEY and CDR2 SMNVEV come from the germline V gene (reference sequence). Trimming removed 7 bases at V and 8 bases at J, with 20 bases between. The CDR3 is 14 residues long. DNA for the CDR3: TGTGCCAGCACCTCCTTAACCGGGAGGAACGGCTACACCTTC. This translates into CASTSLTGRNGYTF.

This clone has only a few counts. The chain is built from TRBV6-5 and TRBJ1-1; no clear D. The CDR3 is 16 residues long. In germline, CDR1 is MNHEY, CDR2 SVGAGI. The V end was cut by 7 bases, the J end by 2 bases, with 20 bases between. The CDR3 protein is CASTYRGQNLNTEAFF. CDR3 nucleotides: TGTGCCAGCACTTATCGCGGCCAGAACTTAAACACTGAAGCTTTCTTT.

J is TRBJ2-6 and V is TRBV7-8; D gene ambiguous. Germline V CDR1 and CDR2: SGHVS, FQNEAQ. Trimming cost V 1 base and J 0 bases, with 10 bases left between them. This CDR3 comprises 17 residues. Written as DNA, the CDR3 is TGTGCCAGCAGCTTAGGGGCACCTTACTCTGGGGCCAACGTCCTGACTTTC. Its protein is CASSLGAPYSGANVLTF.

The chain uses TRBV7-2 and TRBJ1-2; no definite D call. CDR3 length: 11 residues. V shed 5 bases and J shed 8 bases, with 9 bases lying between them. Germline loops: CDR1 SGHTA, CDR2 FQGNSA. DNA for the CDR3: TGTGCCAGCAGCCCACAAACAGGCTACACCTTC. This sequence encodes CASSPQTGYTF.

The rearrangement links TRBV9 to TRBJ2-3; 15 nucleotides match TRBD2. The CDR3 is 16 amino acids. From germline, CDR1 is SGDLS and CDR2 YYNGEE. The J segment lost 3 bases and the V segment lost 3 bases, leaving 2 bases of the junction unmatched. CDR3 sequence reads: CASSGGLAGGTDTQYF. DNA for the CDR3: TGTGCCAGCAGCGGGGGACTAGCGGGAGGTACAGATACGCAGTATTTT.

The chain carries TRBV7-3 and TRBJ2-5; 8 bases are shared with TRBD2. J lost 5 bases, V lost 4 bases, and 12 bases had no gene match. The CDR3 runs 16 residues. CDR1 SGHTA and CDR2 FQGTGA come from the germline V gene. In nucleotides, the CDR3 is TGTGCCAGCAGCTCCAACCCGAGCGGGGGCTCGGAGACCCAGTACTTC. Translating gives CASSSNPSGGSETQYF. The whole variable domain, filled in from reference TRBV7-3 and TRBJ2-5, reads GAGVSQTPSNKVTEKGKYVELRCDPISGHTALYWYRQSLGQGPEFLIYFQGTGAADDSGLPNDRFFAVRPEGSVSTLKIQRTERGDSAVYLCASSSNPSGGSETQYFGPGTRLLVL.

CDR3 protein: CASSLRREGGQFF. CDR3 DNA: TGTGCCAGCAGCTTACGGCGGGAGGGTGGGCAGTTCTTC. V gene TRBV7-3 combines with J gene TRBJ2-1; 9 bases align to TRBD2. Germline V gene sequence: CDR1 SGHTA, CDR2 FQGTGA. The V gene end was trimmed by 2 bases and the J gene end by 12 bases; junction bases not matched to a gene: 5. CDR3 length: 13 residues.

This clone was observed once. Other DNA sequences in this specimen translate into the identical CDR3. The gene calls are TRBV5-1 and TRBJ1-5; TRBD1 matches 9 bases. The junction had 0 bases not matched to a gene; V was cut back by 0 bases and J by 5 bases. CDR3 length: 14 amino acids. CDR1 SGHRS and CDR2 YFSETQ come from the germline V gene. CDR3 region: CASSLGDRDQPQHF. CDR3 bases: TGCGCCAGCAGCTTGGGGGACAGGGATCAGCCCCAGCATTTT.

The V call is TRBV28, the J call TRBJ1-2; D perhaps matches TRBD1 (5 bases). The CDR3 is 13 amino acids. Germline V gene lookup returns CDR1 MDHEN and CDR2 SYDVKM. The V end was cut by 3 bases, the J end by 2 bases, with 7 bases between. In DNA form, the CDR3 reads TGTGCCAGCAGTTTGGCAGGGAACTATGGCTACACCTTC. This encodes CASSLAGNYGYTF.

The V call is TRBV5-1, the J call TRBJ2-7; TRBD2 matches 13 bases. Germline CDR1 and CDR2: SGHRS and YFSETQ. The CDR3 has 15 residues. The V and J ends lost 0 bases and 6 bases, in that order; junction bases with no gene match: 3. CDR3 coding DNA: TGCGCCAGCAGCTTGGGACTAGCGGGAGGAGTCGAGCAGTACTTC. Protein sequence: CASSLGLAGGVEQYF.

This chain links TRBV5-4 with TRBJ2-1; no clear D. Germline CDR1 and CDR2: SGHNT and YYREEE (reference sequence). This CDR3 contains 16 residues. Between the trimmed V and J ends, which lost 0 bases and 0 bases, there was a span of 10 bases. Here the CDR3 DNA reads TGTGCCAGCAGCTTGGGGTACAGCCCCTCCTACAATGAGCAGTTCTTC. This sequence encodes CASSLGYSPSYNEQFF.

The chain recombines TRBV7-2 with TRBJ2-7, with 9 positions matching TRBD2. V lost 8 bases and J lost 2; bases outside the gene matches: 10. The CDR3 runs 15 residues. Germline CDR1 is SGHTA and CDR2 is FQGNSA. The chain's CDR3 is CASGRLREGTYEQYF. The CDR3 bases are TGTGCCAGCGGTAGGCTGCGGGAGGGAACCTACGAGCAGTACTTC.

The rearrangement uses TRBV28 and TRBJ2-1; 10 positions agree with TRBD2. V was pared by 5 bases and J by 3 bases, with 7 bases of the junction left unmatched. The germline CDR1 and CDR2 sequences are MDHEN and SYDVKM. The CDR3 contains 16 residues. Here the CDR3 reads CASSTLSGGLYNEQFF. The CDR3 DNA follows: TGTGCCAGCAGTACCCTTAGCGGGGGGCTCTACAATGAGCAGTTCTTC.

V usage is TRBV7-9 and J usage is TRBJ2-3; a weak D match, TRBD2 (5 bases). The CDR3 runs 18 residues. The germline CDR1 and CDR2 sequences are SEHNR and FQNEAQ (reference sequence). V shed 0 bases and J shed 4 bases, with 20 bases lying between them. This CDR3 reads CASSLARVNKRWADTQYF. DNA for the CDR3: TGTGCCAGCAGCTTAGCGAGGGTGAATAAAAGGTGGGCAGATACGCAGTATTTT.

The rearrangement links TRBV9 to TRBJ2-7; D possibly corresponds to TRBD2 (5 bases). CDR1 and CDR2 from the germline V gene are SGDLS and YYNGEE. The CDR3 spans 16 residues. Trimming took 0 bases from V and 1 from J, leaving 14 bases between them. CDR3 coding DNA: TGTGCCAGCAGCGTAGTCGGGATGAGACGATCCTACGAGCAGTACTTC. Translating gives CASSVVGMRRSYEQYF.